A selection of T cell receptor beta chains follows, all from one sample in a study of regulatory T cells in long-lasting Graves disease. TCRdb reanalysed the multiplex PCR reads using MiXCR and keeps one entry per CDR3 protein. The table records approximately 350,000 distinct CDR3 sequences, around 15% of them present only once. These data are also associated with another study on T cells in Graves' hyperthyroidism and ophthalmopathy.

The input for sequencing was peripheral blood mononuclear cells (PBMCs), taken at new diagnosis, from a patient treated with antithyroid drugs. These receptors all come from a woman between 18 and 29 years old with Graves disease. Both conserved end residues are part of each CDR3. D genes are given only for firm matches. Some rows have no size entry. The others give once, few or many, or a class for an expanded clone.

>TRBV5-6|-|TRBJ2-3|16|-
TGTGCCAGCAGCTGGGGGACCCTTGCGTGGACAGATACGCAGTATTTT
CASSWGTLAWTDTQYF
>TRBV7-8|-|TRBJ2-3|17|many
TGTGCCAGCAGACTACACGGTGGCTTGTCAAACACAGATACGCAGTATTTT
CASRLHGGLSNTDTQYF
>TRBV12-3/TRBV12-4|TRBD1|TRBJ2-1|17|many
TGTGCCAGCAGTTCTCCATCCGGGACAGGGCCAATGATGGAGCAGTTCTTC
CASSSPSGTGPMMEQFF
>TRBV30|-|TRBJ1-1|19|many
TGTGCCTGGAGTGTTCCGGGATTACCGGCCGGTTCGATGAACACTGAAGCTTTCTTT
CAWSVPGLPAGSMNTEAFF
>TRBV5-4|-|TRBJ2-1|14|-
TGTGCCAGCAGCTTGATGGCAGGTCCGGAAAAACAGTTCTTC
CASSLMAGPEKQFF
>TRBV19|TRBD2|TRBJ2-1|15|-
TGTGCCAGTAGTCCGGTGGGGGGGATGTTAGGTGAGCAGTTCTTC
CASSPVGGMLGEQFF
>TRBV30|-|TRBJ2-3|12|many
TGTGCCTGGAGTGTATTTGGATCTGCGCAGTATTTT
CAWSVFGSAQYF
>TRBV11-2|-|TRBJ2-3|17|many
TGTGCCAGCAGCTTGGACGGGGACGCGAGAGGGTCAGATACGCAGTATTTT
CASSLDGDARGSDTQYF
>TRBV5-1|-|TRBJ2-7|14|many
TGCGCCAGCAGCTTGGTGGCAGGCGCTAAGGAGCAGTACTTC
CASSLVAGAKEQYF
>TRBV18|-|TRBJ1-5|15|few
TGTGCCAGCTCACCCGCAGACAATAGCAATCAGCCCCATCATTTT
CASSPADNSNQPHHF
>TRBV7-9|-|TRBJ2-3|16|many
TGTGCCAGCAGCTTACTGCCCTCCGCTAGCACAGATACGCAGTATTTT
CASSLLPSASTDTQYF
>TRBV6-1|-|TRBJ1-6|15|many
TGTGCCAGCAGTGACAGCGTTAACACTAATTCACCCCTCCACTTT
CASSDSVNTNSPLHF
>TRBV27|-|TRBJ2-7|13|many
TGTGCCAGCAGTTGGGGACGAGGGAACGAGCAGTACTTC
CASSWGRGNEQYF
>TRBV5-4|-|TRBJ2-1|14|many
TGTGCCAGCAGCCGACCCGGGGATTACAATGAGCAGTTCTTC
CASSRPGDYNEQFF
>TRBV20-1|TRBD1|TRBJ1-5|13|few
TGCAGTGCAAGAACAGGGGGCAATCAGCCCCAGCATTTT
CSARTGGNQPQHF
>TRBV7-9|-|TRBJ2-2|13|few
TGTGCCAGCAGCTTTCAGGGGCCCGGGGAGCTGTTTTTT
CASSFQGPGELFF
>TRBV4-1|TRBD1|TRBJ2-7|18|many
TGCGCCAGCAGCCAAGCTGGGTTTGGGACAGGGGTCTCCTACGAGCAGTACTTC
CASSQAGFGTGVSYEQYF
>TRBV6-2/TRBV6-3|TRBD1|TRBJ2-3|15|-
TGTGCCAGCAGTAGAGGGACAGTCGGCACAGATACGCAGTATTTT
CASSRGTVGTDTQYF
>TRBV2|-|TRBJ1-1|13|many
TGTGCCAGCAGCGACCTAGAGAACACTGAAGCTTTCTTT
CASSDLENTEAFF
>TRBV28|TRBD1|TRBJ1-5|16|many
TGTGCCAGCAGTTTATGGAGGGGGCCGGGCAATCAGCCCCAGCATTTT
CASSLWRGPGNQPQHF
>TRBV29-1|-|TRBJ2-2|13|many
TGCAGCGTGGGCGGTACCAACACCGGGGAGCTGTTTTTT
CSVGGTNTGELFF
>TRBV11-2|-|TRBJ2-5|15|many
TGTGCCAGCAGCTTAGCCGGGGGAGCCCAAGAGACCCAGTACTTC
CASSLAGGAQETQYF
>TRBV20-1|TRBD1|TRBJ2-1|12|few
TGCAGTGCTTCTCGACAGGGGAATGAGCAGTTCTTC
CSASRQGNEQFF
>TRBV4-1|TRBD2|TRBJ2-3|17|many
TGCGCCAGCAGCCTTTTAACTACTAGCGGGAGCGCAGATACGCAGTATTTT
CASSLLTTSGSADTQYF
>TRBV4-2|TRBD2|TRBJ2-7|16|many
TGTGCCAGCAGCCCCCGACTAGCGGGTCTTTCCTACGAGCAGTACTTC
CASSPRLAGLSYEQYF
>TRBV6-2/TRBV6-3|TRBD1|TRBJ2-5|15|many
TGTGCCAGCAGTTACTCCGGGACAGGGATAGAGACCCAGTACTTC
CASSYSGTGIETQYF
>TRBV6-1|-|TRBJ2-3|12|many
TGTGCCAGTTCGGGGTTCGTGGATACGCAGTATTTT
CASSGFVDTQYF
>TRBV30|-|TRBJ1-4|12|many
TGTGCCTGGAGTTGGGACGGCGAAAAACTGTTTTTT
CAWSWDGEKLFF
>TRBV5-5|-|TRBJ1-4|15|-
TGTGCCAGCAGCTATCCGGGGAGGACTAATGAAAAACTGTTTTTT
CASSYPGRTNEKLFF
>TRBV29-1|TRBD1|TRBJ1-2|13|once
TGCAGCGTTGGTAAGGGACAGGACCATGGCTACACCTTC
CSVGKGQDHGYTF
>TRBV20-1|-|TRBJ1-4|13|few
TGCAGTGTCCGGGATTGGAGAGAGGAAAAACTGTTTTTT
CSVRDWREEKLFF
>TRBV6-1|TRBD1|TRBJ2-2|15|-
TGTGCCAGCAGTGATGGGACAGGGAACACCGGGGAGCTGTTTTTT
CASSDGTGNTGELFF
>TRBV5-4|TRBD1|TRBJ2-2|16|few
TGTGCCAGCAGTCCAAACAGGGGGCGCCGGACCGGGGAGCTGTTTTTT
CASSPNRGRRTGELFF
>TRBV18|TRBD2|TRBJ2-3|16|-
TGTGCCAGCTCACCACCACCGGGACTAGGGCCCCATACGCAGTATTTT
CASSPPPGLGPHTQYF
>TRBV3-1|TRBD2|TRBJ2-5|15|few
TGTGCCAGCAGCCGCAGACTAGCGGGAGCGGAGACCCAGTACTTC
CASSRRLAGAETQYF